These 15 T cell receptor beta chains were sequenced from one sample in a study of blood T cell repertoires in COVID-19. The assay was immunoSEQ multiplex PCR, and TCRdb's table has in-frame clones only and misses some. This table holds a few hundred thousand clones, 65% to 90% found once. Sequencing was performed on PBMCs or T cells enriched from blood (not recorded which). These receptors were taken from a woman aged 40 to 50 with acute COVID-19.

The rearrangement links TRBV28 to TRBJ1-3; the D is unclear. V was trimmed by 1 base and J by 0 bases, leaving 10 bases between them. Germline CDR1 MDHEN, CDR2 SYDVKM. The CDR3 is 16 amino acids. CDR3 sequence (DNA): TGTGCCAGCAGTTTATTTGGGCTCAGCTCTGGAAACACCATATATTTT. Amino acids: CASSLFGLSSGNTIYF. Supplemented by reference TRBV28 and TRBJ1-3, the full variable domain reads DVKVTQSSRYLVKRTGEKVFLECVQDMDHENMFWYRQDPGLGLRLIYFSYDVKMKEKGDIPEGYSVSREKKERFSLILESASTNQTSMYLCASSLFGLSSGNTIYFGEGSWLTVV.

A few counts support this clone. The CDR3 here is CASSSDREGHGYTF. CDR3 DNA: TGTGCCAGCAGTTCGGACAGAGAGGGACATGGCTACACCTTC. This chain connects TRBV6-5 to TRBJ1-2, with D tentatively TRBD1 (6 bases). CDR1 and CDR2 from the germline V gene are MNHEY and SVGAGI. The CDR3 loop spans 14 amino acids. V dropped 4 bases and J dropped 6 bases, with 15 bases sitting between them.

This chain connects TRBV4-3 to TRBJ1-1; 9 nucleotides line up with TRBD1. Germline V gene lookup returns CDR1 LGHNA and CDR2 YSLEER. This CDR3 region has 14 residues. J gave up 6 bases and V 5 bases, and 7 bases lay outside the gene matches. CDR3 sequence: CASSAKQGAAEAFF. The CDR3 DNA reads TGCGCCAGCAGCGCAAAACAGGGGGCCGCTGAAGCTTTCTTT.

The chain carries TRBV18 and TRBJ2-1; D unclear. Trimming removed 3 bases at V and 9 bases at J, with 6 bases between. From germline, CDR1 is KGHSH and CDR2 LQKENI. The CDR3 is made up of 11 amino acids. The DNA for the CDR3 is TGTGCCAGCTCACCGACATCTGAGCAGTTCTTC. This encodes CASSPTSEQFF.

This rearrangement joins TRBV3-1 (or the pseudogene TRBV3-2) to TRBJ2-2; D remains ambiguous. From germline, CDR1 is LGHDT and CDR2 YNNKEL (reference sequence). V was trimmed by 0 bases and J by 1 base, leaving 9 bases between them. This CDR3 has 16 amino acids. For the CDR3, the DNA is TGTGCCAGCAGCCAAGACCGTTCGTGGAACACCGGGGAGCTGTTTTTT. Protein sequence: CASSQDRSWNTGELFF.

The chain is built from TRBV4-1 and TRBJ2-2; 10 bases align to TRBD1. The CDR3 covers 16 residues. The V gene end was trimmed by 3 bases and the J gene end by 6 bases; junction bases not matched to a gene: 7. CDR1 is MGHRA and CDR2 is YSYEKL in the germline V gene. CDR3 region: CASSQTDRGRPGELFF. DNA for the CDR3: TGCGCCAGCAGCCAGACAGACAGGGGGCGGCCCGGGGAGCTGTTTTTT.

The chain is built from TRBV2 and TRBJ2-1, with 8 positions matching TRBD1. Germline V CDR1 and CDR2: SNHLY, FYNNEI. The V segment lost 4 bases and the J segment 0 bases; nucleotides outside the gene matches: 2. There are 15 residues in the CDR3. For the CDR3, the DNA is TGTGCCAGCAGTGGACAGGGGTTCTCCTACAATGAGCAGTTCTTC. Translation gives CASSGQGFSYNEQFF.

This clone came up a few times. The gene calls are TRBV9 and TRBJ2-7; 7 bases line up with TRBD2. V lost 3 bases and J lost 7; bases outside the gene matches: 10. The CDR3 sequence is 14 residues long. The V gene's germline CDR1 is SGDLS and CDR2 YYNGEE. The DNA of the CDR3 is TGTGCCAGCAGCGCCCTGGGGGGGGACGGTGAGCAGTACTTC. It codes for CASSALGGDGEQYF.

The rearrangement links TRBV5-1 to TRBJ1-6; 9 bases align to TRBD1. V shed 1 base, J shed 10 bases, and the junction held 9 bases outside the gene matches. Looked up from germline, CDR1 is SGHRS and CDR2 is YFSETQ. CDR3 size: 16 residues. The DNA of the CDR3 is TGCGCCAGCAGCTTGACTCCGGACAGGGGAGGGTCACCCCTCCACTTT. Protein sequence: CASSLTPDRGGSPLHF.

Here the CDR3 DNA reads TGTGCCAGTAGTAAAGGGACAGGACTCTCCTACGAGCAGTACTTC. Residues: CASSKGTGLSYEQYF. The V gene is TRBV19, the J gene TRBJ2-7, with 8 bases identical to TRBD1. The V gene's germline CDR1 is LNHDA and CDR2 SQIVND (reference sequence). The CDR3 has 15 residues. V dropped 4 bases and J dropped 0; count of bases not matched to a gene: 5.

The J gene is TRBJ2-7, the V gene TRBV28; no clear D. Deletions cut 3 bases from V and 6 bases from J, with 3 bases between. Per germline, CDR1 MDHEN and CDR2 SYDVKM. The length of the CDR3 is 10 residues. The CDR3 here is CASSFREQYF. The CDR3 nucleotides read TGTGCCAGCAGTTTTCGCGAGCAGTACTTC. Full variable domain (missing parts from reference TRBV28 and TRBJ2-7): DVKVTQSSRYLVKRTGEKVFLECVQDMDHENMFWYRQDPGLGLRLIYFSYDVKMKEKGDIPEGYSVSREKKERFSLILESASTNQTSMYLCASSFREQYFGPGTRLTVT.

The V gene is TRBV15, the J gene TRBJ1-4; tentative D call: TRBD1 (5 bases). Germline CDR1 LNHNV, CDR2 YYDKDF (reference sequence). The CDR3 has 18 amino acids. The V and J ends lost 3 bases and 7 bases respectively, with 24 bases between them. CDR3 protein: CATSRERTGTLGGEKLFF. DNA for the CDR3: TGTGCCACCAGCAGGGAAAGGACCGGGACTCTCGGAGGTGAAAAACTGTTTTTT.

The CDR3 sequence is CASSSPETGGREKLFF. The DNA of the CDR3 is TGTGCCAGCAGTTCACCAGAGACAGGGGGTAGGGAAAAACTGTTTTTT. V and J are TRBV28 and TRBJ1-4; 9 nucleotides align to TRBD1. V was pared by 4 bases and J by 8 bases, with 11 bases of the junction left unmatched. The CDR3 is made up of 16 amino acids. CDR1 and CDR2 from the germline V gene are MDHEN and SYDVKM.

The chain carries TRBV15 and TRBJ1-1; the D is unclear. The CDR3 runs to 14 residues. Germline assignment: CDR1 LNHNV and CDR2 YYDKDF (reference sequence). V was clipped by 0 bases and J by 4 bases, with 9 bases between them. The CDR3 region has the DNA TGTGCCACCAGCAGAGATTCAAGGAGCACTGAAGCTTTCTTT. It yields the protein CATSRDSRSTEAFF.

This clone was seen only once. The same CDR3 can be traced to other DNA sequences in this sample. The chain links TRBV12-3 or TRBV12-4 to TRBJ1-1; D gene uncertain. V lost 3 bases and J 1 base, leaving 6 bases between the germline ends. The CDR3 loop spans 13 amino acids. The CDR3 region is CASSFAENTEAFF. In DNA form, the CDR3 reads TGTGCCAGCAGTTTCGCAGAGAACACTGAAGCTTTCTTT.